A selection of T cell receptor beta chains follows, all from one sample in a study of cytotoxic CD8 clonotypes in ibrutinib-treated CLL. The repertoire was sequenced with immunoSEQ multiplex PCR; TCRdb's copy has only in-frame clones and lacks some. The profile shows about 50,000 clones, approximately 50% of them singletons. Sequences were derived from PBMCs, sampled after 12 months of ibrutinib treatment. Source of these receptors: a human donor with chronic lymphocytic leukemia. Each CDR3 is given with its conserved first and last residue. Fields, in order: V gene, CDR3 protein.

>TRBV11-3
CASSWLAGAETQYF
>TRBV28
CASGDRGRPLRPYGYTF
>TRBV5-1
CASSLQAANNEQFF
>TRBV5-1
CASSSGTVVTDTQYF
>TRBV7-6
CASSLVGSGANVLTF
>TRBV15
CATKKVGLADYEQYF
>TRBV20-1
CSVGNQPQHF
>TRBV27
CASSFGGRGLDGGYTF
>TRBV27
CASSLGTASSYNSPLHF
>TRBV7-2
CASSPTDYSEQFF
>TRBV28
CASRPGGNTEAFF
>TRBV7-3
CASSLSGGSGYEQYF
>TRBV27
CASSSGRRGDSPLHF
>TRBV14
CASSRAGLNSGNTIYF
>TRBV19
CASSIGRNTEAFF
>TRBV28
CASSSYDRRGEKLFF
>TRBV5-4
CASSKPGREETQYF
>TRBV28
CASSSRGVAFF
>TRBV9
CASSGQTGGELFF
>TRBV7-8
CASSKQGVAGANVLTF